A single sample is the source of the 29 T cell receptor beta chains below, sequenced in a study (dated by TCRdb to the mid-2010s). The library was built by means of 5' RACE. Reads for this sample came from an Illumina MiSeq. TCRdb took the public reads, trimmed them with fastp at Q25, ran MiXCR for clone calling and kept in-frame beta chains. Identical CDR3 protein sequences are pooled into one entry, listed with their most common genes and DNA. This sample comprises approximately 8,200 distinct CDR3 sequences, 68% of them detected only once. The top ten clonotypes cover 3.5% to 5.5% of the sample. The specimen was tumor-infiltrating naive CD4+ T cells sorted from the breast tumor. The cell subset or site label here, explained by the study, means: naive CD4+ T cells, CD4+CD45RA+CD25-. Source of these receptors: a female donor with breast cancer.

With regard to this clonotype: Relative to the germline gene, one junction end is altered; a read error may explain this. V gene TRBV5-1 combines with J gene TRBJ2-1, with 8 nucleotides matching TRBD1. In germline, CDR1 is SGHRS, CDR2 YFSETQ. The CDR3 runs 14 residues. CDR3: CASSTGQGGNEQFF. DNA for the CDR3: TGCGCCAGCAGCACCGGACAGGGTGGGAATGAGCAGTTCTTT.

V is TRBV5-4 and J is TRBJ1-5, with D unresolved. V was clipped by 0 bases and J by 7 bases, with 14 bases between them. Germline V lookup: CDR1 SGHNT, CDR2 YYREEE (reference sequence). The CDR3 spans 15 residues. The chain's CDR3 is CASSLDGIMGQPQHF. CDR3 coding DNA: TGTGCCAGCAGCTTGGACGGCATAATGGGACAGCCCCAGCATTTT.

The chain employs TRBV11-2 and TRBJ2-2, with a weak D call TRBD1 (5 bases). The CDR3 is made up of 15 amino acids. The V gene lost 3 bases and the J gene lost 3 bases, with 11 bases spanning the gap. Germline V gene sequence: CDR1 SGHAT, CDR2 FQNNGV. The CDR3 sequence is CASSFGRVDTGELFF. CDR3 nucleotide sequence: TGTGCCAGCAGCTTTGGCAGGGTCGACACCGGGGAGCTGTTTTTT.

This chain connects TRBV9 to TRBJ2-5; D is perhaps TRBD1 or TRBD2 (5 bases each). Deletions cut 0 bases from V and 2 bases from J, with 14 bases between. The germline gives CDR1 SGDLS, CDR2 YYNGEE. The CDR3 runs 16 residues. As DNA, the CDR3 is TGTGCCAGCAGCGTAGGGCTAGGGGACCCTCAAGAGACCCAGTACTTC. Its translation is CASSVGLGDPQETQYF.

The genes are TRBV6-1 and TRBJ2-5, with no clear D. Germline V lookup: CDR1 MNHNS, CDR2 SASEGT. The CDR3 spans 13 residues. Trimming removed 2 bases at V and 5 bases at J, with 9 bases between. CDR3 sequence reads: CASSERPLETQYF. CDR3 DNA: TGTGCCAGCAGTGAAAGACCATTGGAGACCCAGTACTTC.

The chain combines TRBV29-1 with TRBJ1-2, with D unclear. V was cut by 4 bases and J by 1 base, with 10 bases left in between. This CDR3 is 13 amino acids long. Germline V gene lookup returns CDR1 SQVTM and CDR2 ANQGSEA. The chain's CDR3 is CSVGQRDNYGYTF. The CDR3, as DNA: TGCAGCGTTGGCCAAAGGGATAACTATGGCTACACCTTC. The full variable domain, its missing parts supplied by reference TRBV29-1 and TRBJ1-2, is SAVISQKPSRDICQRGTSLTIQCQVDSQVTMMFWYRQQPGQSLTLIATANQGSEATYESGFVIDKFPISRPNLTFSTLTVSNMSPEDSSIYLCSVGQRDNYGYTFGSGTRLTVV.

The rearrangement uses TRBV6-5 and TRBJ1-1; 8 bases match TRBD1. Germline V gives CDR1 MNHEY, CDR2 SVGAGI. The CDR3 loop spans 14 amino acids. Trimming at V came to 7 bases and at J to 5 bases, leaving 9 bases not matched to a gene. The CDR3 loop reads CASNPGQGGTEAFF. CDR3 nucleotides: TGTGCCAGCAACCCCGGACAGGGAGGTACTGAAGCTTTCTTT.

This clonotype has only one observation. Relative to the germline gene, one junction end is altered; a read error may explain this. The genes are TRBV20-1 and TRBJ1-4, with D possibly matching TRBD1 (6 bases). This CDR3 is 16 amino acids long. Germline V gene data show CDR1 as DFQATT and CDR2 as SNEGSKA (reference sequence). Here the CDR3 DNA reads TGCAGTGCTAGTAGGGGCGGGGGGCGCGTCAAGGAAAAACTGTCTTTT. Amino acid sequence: CSASRGGGRVKEKLSF.

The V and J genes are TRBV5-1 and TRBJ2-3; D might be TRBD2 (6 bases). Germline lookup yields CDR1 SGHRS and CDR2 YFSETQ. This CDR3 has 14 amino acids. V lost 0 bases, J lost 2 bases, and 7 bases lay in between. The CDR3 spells CASSLGDFTDTQYF. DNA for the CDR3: TGCGCCAGCAGCTTGGGGGACTTCACAGATACGCAGTATTTT. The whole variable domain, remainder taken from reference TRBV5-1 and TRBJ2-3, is KAGVTQTPRYLIKTRGQQVTLSCSPISGHRSVSWYQQTPGQGLQFLFEYFSETQRNKGNFPGRFSGRQFSNSRSEMNVSTLELGDSALYLCASSLGDFTDTQYFGPGTRLTVL.

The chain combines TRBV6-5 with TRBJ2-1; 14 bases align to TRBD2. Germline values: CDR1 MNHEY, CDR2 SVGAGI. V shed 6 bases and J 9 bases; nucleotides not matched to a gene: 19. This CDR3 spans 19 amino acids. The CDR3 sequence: CASRNQKTLGLAGEAEQFF. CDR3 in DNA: TGTGCCAGCAGAAACCAAAAGACCTTGGGACTAGCGGGAGAGGCTGAGCAGTTCTTC.

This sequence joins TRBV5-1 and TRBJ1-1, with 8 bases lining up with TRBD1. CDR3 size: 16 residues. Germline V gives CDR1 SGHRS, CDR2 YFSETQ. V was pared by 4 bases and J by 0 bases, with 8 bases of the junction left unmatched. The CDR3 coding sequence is TGCGCCAGCAGCGCGGACAGGGCCTCTATGAACACTGAAGCTTTCTTT. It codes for CASSADRASMNTEAFF.

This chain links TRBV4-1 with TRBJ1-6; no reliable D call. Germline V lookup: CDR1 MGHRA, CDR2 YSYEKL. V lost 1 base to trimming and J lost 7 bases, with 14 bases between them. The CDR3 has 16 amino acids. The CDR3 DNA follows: TGCGCCAGCAGCCAAGTTGTTGTCACAGCAAATTCACCCCTCCACTTT. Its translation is CASSQVVVTANSPLHF.

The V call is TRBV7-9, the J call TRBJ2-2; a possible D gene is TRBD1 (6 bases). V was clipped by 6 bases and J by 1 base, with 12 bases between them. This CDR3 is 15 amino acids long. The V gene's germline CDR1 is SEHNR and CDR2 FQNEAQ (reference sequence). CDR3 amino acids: CASRPGAGNTGELFF. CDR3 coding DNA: TGTGCCAGCAGGCCAGGGGCCGGGAACACCGGGGAGCTGTTTTTT.

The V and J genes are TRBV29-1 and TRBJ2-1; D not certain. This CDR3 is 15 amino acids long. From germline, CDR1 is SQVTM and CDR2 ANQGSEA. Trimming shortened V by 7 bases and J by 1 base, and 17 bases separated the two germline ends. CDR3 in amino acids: CSAPGGPYSYNEQFF. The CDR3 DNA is TGCAGCGCTCCGGGTGGACCTTATTCCTACAATGAGCAGTTCTTC.

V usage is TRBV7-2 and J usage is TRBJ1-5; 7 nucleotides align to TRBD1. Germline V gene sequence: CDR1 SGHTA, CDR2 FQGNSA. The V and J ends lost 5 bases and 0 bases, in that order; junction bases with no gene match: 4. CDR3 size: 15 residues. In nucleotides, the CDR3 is TGTGCCAGCAGCCAGGGGGACAGTAGCAATCAGCCCCAGCATTTT. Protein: CASSQGDSSNQPQHF.

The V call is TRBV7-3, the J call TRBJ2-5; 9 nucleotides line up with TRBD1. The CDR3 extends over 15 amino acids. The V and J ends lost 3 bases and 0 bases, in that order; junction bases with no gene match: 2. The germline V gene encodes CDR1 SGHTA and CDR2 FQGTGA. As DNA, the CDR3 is TGTGCCAGCAGCTTGAGGACAGGGGACCAAGAGACCCAGTACTTC. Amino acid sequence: CASSLRTGDQETQYF.

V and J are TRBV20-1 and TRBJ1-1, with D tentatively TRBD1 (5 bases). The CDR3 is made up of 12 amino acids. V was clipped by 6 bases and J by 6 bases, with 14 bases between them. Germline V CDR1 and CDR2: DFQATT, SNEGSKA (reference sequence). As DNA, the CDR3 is TGCAGTGCGCTGACAGAAGCCGCTGAAGCTTTCTTT. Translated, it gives CSALTEAAEAFF.

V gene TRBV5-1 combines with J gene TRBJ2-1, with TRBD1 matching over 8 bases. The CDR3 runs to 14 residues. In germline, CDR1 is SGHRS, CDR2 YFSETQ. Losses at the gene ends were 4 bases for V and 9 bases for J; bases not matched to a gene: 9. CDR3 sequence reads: CASSPGQEGGEQFF. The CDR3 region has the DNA TGCGCCAGCAGCCCGGGACAGGAGGGTGGTGAGCAGTTCTTC.

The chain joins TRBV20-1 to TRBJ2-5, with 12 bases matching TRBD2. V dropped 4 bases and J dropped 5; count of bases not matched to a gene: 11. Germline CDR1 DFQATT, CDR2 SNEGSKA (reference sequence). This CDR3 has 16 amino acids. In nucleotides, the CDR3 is TGCAGTGCTACTGATCTGACTAGCGGGAGAGGGGAGACCCAGTACTTC. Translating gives CSATDLTSGRGETQYF.

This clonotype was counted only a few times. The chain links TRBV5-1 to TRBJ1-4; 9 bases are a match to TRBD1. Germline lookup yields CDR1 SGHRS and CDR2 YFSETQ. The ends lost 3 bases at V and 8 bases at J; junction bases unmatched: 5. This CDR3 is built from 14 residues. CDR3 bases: TGCGCCAGCAGCTACAGGGGGCTAGAGGAAAAACTGTTTTTT. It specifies CASSYRGLEEKLFF.

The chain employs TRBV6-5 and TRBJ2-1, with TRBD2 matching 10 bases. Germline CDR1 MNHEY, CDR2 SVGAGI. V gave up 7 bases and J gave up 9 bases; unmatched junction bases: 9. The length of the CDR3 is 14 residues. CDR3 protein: CASTPGLASREQFF. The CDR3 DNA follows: TGTGCCAGCACCCCGGGACTAGCGTCGCGTGAGCAGTTCTTC.

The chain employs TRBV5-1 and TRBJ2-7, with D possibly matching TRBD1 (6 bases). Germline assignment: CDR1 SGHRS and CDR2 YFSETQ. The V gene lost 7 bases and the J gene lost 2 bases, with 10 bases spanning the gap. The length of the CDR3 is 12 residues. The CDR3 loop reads CASGQGPYEQYF. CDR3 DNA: TGCGCCAGCGGCCAGGGGCCCTACGAGCAGTACTTC.

CDR3 sequence: CASSVEAGGGGQETQYF. The CDR3 region has the DNA TGTGCCAGCAGCGTAGAAGCTGGGGGAGGGGGGCAAGAGACCCAGTACTTC. The chain combines TRBV9 with TRBJ2-5; a possible D gene is TRBD2 (7 bases). V was pared by 0 bases and J by 2 bases, with 17 bases between. Germline assignment: CDR1 SGDLS and CDR2 YYNGEE. This CDR3 comprises 17 residues. The whole variable domain, filled in from reference TRBV9 and TRBJ2-5, reads DSGVTQTPKHLITATGQRVTLRCSPRSGDLSVYWYQQSLDQGLQFLIQYYNGEERAKGNILERFSAQQFPDLHSELNLSSLELGDSALYFCASSVEAGGGGQETQYFGPGTRLLVL.

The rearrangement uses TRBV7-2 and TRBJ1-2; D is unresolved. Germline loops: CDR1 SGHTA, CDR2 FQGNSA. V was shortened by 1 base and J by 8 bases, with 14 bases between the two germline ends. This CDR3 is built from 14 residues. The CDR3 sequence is CASSLGVPPRGYTF. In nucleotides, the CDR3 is TGTGCCAGCAGCTTAGGCGTTCCACCACGCGGCTACACCTTC.

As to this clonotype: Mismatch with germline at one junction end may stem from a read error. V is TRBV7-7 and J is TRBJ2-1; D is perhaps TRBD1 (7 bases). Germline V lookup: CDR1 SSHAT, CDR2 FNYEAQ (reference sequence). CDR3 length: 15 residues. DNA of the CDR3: TGTGCTAGCAGCCCCGATCAGGGGGGCTACAATGAGCAGTTCTTC. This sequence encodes CASSPDQGGYNEQFF.

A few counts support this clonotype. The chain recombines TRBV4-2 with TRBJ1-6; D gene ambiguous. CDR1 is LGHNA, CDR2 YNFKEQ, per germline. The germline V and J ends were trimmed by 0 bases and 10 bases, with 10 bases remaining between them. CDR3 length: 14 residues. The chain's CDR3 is CASSQDSVVSPLHF. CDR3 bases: TGTGCCAGCAGCCAAGACTCTGTGGTCTCACCCCTCCACTTT.

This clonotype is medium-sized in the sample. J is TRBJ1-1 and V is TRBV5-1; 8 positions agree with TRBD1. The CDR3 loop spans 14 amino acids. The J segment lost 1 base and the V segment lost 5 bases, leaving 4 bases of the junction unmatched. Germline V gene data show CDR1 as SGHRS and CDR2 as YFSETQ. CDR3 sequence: CASRADRGNTEAFF. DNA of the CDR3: TGCGCCAGCAGGGCTGACAGGGGGAACACTGAAGCTTTCTTT. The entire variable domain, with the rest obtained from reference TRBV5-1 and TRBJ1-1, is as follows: KAGVTQTPRYLIKTRGQQVTLSCSPISGHRSVSWYQQTPGQGLQFLFEYFSETQRNKGNFPGRFSGRQFSNSRSEMNVSTLELGDSALYLCASRADRGNTEAFFGQGTRLTVV.

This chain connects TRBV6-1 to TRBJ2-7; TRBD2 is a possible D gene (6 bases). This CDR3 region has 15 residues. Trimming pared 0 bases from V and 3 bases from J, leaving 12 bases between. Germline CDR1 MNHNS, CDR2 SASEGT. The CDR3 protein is CASSEAAGSFYEQYF. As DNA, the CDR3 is TGTGCCAGCAGTGAAGCAGCCGGGAGTTTCTACGAGCAGTACTTC.

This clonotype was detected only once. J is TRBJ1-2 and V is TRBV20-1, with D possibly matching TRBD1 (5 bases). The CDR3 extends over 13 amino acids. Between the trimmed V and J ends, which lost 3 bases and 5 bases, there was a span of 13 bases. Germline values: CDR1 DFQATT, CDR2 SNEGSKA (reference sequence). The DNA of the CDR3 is TGCAGTGCTAGTGAGGGGTGGGCGTATGGCTACACCTTC. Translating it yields CSASEGWAYGYTF.